This TCR beta chain was sequenced during a study of blood T cell repertoires in COVID-19. Study as a whole: The samples span acute and convalescent COVID-19 from the United States, Italy and Spain. PBMCs, B-cell-depleted T cells, or T cells were the source of the cDNA or gDNA that made up the material.

Original data processing: The authors estimated nucleated cell counts from reference gene primer amplification. Method: immunoSEQ multiplex PCR; TCRdb's copy keeps in-frame clones and lacks some. V, J and clone size are those of that table, while D and trimming were read from the DNA. The profile covers some 250,000 clones, with around 79% appearing a single time and 3.3% taken by the ten largest. The length of the CDR3 is 15 residues. The V and J ends lost 6 bases and 1 base respectively, with 15 bases between them. Germline assignment: CDR1 KGHSH and CDR2 LQKENI. The sequenced sample was peripheral blood. The chain uses TRBV18 and TRBJ1-1; D may be TRBD1 (6 bases). The source of this sequence is a woman over 75 with acute or convalescent COVID-19. The CDR3, as DNA: TGTGCCAGCTCCCCATCGACAGGTACGAACACTGAAGCTTTCTTT. As protein: CASSPSTGTNTEAFF.